This TCR beta chain was identified in a study of shared clonotypes between healthy human individuals. This clone has a single count. Germline-derived CDR1 and CDR2 are KGHSH and LQKENI. V dropped 4 bases and J dropped 8 bases, with 17 bases sitting between them. The CDR3 runs 15 residues. Evenly divided among several immunoSEQ plates was the genomic DNA of each subset. Only in-frame clones appear in the TCRdb table, and some are missing; sequencing was by immunoSEQ multiplex PCR. The sample has roughly 500,000 clones, approximately 94% seen once. This clonotype originated in a woman younger than 45 in good health. The source material was naive CD4+ T cells sorted from blood. Subset here: CD45RA+ positively selected. The rearrangement joins TRBV18 to TRBJ2-2; TRBD1 is a possible D gene (6 bases). The CDR3 region has the DNA TGTGCCAGCTCACGACAGGACGGTTGGGGAGGGGAGCTGTTTTTT. It codes for CASSRQDGWGGELFF.